The entry that follows covers one T cell receptor beta chain sequence. This entry comes from a study of cytomegalovirus exposure and HLA in healthy donors. With 60 Vbeta and 13 Jbeta primers, the PCR was carried out. Data came from immunoSEQ multiplex PCR; TCRdb stores just in-frame clones and leaves some out. The repertoire consists of tens of thousands of clones, with over 60% occurring once and the leading ten covering less than 4.5%. The ends were cut back, 0 bases at V and 3 bases at J, with 7 bases in the middle. The CDR3 spans 13 residues. Germline-derived CDR1 and CDR2 are SGHRS and YFSETQ. This sequence originates from a man aged 25-45 years in good health and CMV-seronegative. Source material: PBMCs. The chain is built from TRBV5-1 and TRBJ2-7, with D possibly matching TRBD2 (6 bases). The CDR3 nucleotides read TGCGCCAGCAGCTTGGGTAGCGGCTACGAGCAGTACTTC. Amino acids: CASSLGSGYEQYF.